Detailed here is one TCR beta chain. Antigen unknown. Sample barcodes and UMIs were carried by the TCR alpha and TCR beta cDNA libraries that 5'RACE generated with constant-segment primers. TCRdb used MiXCR to reprocess the 5' RACE reads, holding one entry per CDR3 protein. The sample lists hundreds of thousands of distinct CDR3 sequences, around 21% seen once, with roughly an eighth in the top ten. The data were taken from a study of T-cell memory formation after mild COVID-19. This CDR3 is built from 17 residues. Per the germline V gene, CDR1 is DFQATT and CDR2 is SNEGSKA (reference sequence). V lost 3 bases, J lost 0 bases, and 9 bases stayed unmatched. Study-level findings and limits: Pre-infection memory contained some responding clones, which suggested that cross-reactive memory had joined. Later expanders leaned toward CD4+, whereas clones contracting from day 15 to 85 were balanced CD4/CD8. CD4+ contracting clones were found mainly in CM and EM, and CD8+ ones in EMRA.

This TCR derives from an adult woman who had mild COVID-19 (a few samples of this study predate the infection). Cell type and time point are not known. The specimen was PBMCs or a T cell subset sorted from them (not recorded which). The V and J genes are TRBV20-1 and TRBJ2-3; 10 nucleotides line up with TRBD2. CDR3: CSASLPSGRVSTDTQYF. The CDR3 DNA follows: TGCAGTGCTAGCCTCCCCAGCGGGAGGGTTAGCACAGATACGCAGTATTTT.